These 23 T cell receptor beta chains originate from one sample sequenced in a study of T cell responses to AZD1222 COVID-19 vaccine. Method: immunoSEQ multiplex PCR; TCRdb's copy keeps in-frame clones and lacks some. The sample has about 150,000 clones, about 92% seen once. The source material was peripheral blood, sampled on day 0 of AZD1222 vaccination. The receptors were gathered from an adult in good health.

This chain uses TRBV9 with TRBJ1-3, with D maybe TRBD1 (6 bases). This CDR3 is built from 15 residues. Germline V gene lookup returns CDR1 SGDLS and CDR2 YYNGEE. The ends were cut back, 4 bases at V and 2 bases at J, with 13 bases in the middle. The chain's CDR3 is CASSLSGAPGNTIYF. The CDR3 DNA sequence: TGTGCCAGCAGCCTCTCGGGGGCTCCTGGAAACACCATATATTTT.

The chain has TRBV4-1 and TRBJ2-5; 7 bases agree with TRBD2. The CDR3 sequence is 16 residues long. V dropped 0 bases and J dropped 5; count of bases not matched to a gene: 9. Germline values: CDR1 MGHRA, CDR2 YSYEKL. The CDR3 DNA reads TGCGCCAGCAGCCAAGACCTGGGACTAAGCATGGAGACCCAGTACTTC. As protein: CASSQDLGLSMETQYF.

The V gene is TRBV5-1, the J gene TRBJ1-3, with D perhaps TRBD1 (6 bases). CDR3 length: 14 residues. CDR1 and CDR2 (germline): SGHRS, YFSETQ. Trimming took off 0 bases at V and 2 bases at J, with 6 bases between the two ends. CDR3 nucleotide sequence: TGCGCCAGCAGCTTGGCAGGGGCTGGAAACACCATATATTTT. As protein: CASSLAGAGNTIYF. The full variable domain, completed using reference TRBV5-1 and TRBJ1-3, is KAGVTQTPRYLIKTRGQQVTLSCSPISGHRSVSWYQQTPGQGLQFLFEYFSETQRNKGNFPGRFSGRQFSNSRSEMNVSTLELGDSALYLCASSLAGAGNTIYFGEGSWLTVV.

The J gene is TRBJ1-6, the V gene TRBV4-2; D not certain. There are 16 residues in the CDR3. Germline-derived CDR1 and CDR2 are LGHNA and YNFKEQ. V lost 0 bases, J lost 5 bases, and 11 bases lay in between. Here the CDR3 DNA reads TGTGCCAGCAGCCAAGATAGTACACGTAATAATTCACCCCTCCACTTT. The encoded protein is CASSQDSTRNNSPLHF.

The chain is built from TRBV25-1 and TRBJ1-1; 8 nucleotides align to TRBD1. Losses at the gene ends were 6 bases for V and 0 bases for J; bases not matched to a gene: 9. The germline V gene has CDR1 MGHDK and CDR2 SYGVNS. CDR3 size: 16 residues. The CDR3 region has the DNA TGTGCCAGCAGGCAATCAGGGACAGGTATGAACACTGAAGCTTTCTTT. It is translated as CASRQSGTGMNTEAFF. The whole variable domain, remainder taken from reference TRBV25-1 and TRBJ1-1, is EADIYQTPRYLVIGTGKKITLECSQTMGHDKMYWYQQDPGMELHLIHYSYGVNSTEKGDLSSESTVSRIRTEHFPLTLESARPSHTSQYLCASRQSGTGMNTEAFFGQGTRLTVV.

The chain is built from TRBV2 and TRBJ1-6, with unresolved D. In germline, CDR1 is SNHLY, CDR2 FYNNEI. The CDR3 runs to 14 residues. Trimming cost V 6 bases and J 6 bases, with 12 bases left between them. In DNA, the CDR3 is TGTGCCAGCAGATTGTTGGGAACTAATTCACCCCTCCACTTT. Translated, it gives CASRLLGTNSPLHF.

The rearrangement uses TRBV3-1 (or the pseudogene TRBV3-2) and TRBJ2-6, with D hard to call. Looked up from germline, CDR1 is LGHDT and CDR2 is YNNKEL (reference sequence). The CDR3 runs 15 residues. V lost 1 base, J lost 1 base, and 5 bases lay in between. CDR3 loop: CASSQVGSGANVLTF. The CDR3 DNA reads as TGTGCCAGCAGCCAAGTAGGGTCTGGGGCCAACGTCCTGACTTTC.

V and J are TRBV18 and TRBJ2-7, with no clear D. Germline values: CDR1 KGHSH, CDR2 LQKENI. The CDR3 runs to 16 residues. V was trimmed by 0 bases and J by 0 bases, leaving 12 bases between them. The CDR3 sequence is CASSPPLRHVSYEQYF. The CDR3 DNA follows: TGTGCCAGCTCACCACCTCTGAGACACGTCTCCTACGAGCAGTACTTC.

The V call is TRBV6-6, the J call TRBJ2-2; 8 bases agree with TRBD1. Trimming removed 2 bases from V and 4 bases from J; junction bases left unmatched: 3. The CDR3 has 15 amino acids. CDR1 MNHNY and CDR2 SVGAGI come from the germline V gene (reference sequence). As DNA, the CDR3 is TGTGCCAGCAGTTACCAGGGGGCGAGCACCGGGGAGCTGTTTTTT. This encodes CASSYQGASTGELFF.

The chain couples TRBV6-6 to TRBJ1-3; TRBD1 might be the D (6 bases). Germline assignment: CDR1 MNHNY and CDR2 SVGAGI (reference sequence). CDR3 length: 14 amino acids. Trimming left V 4 bases short and J 4 bases short, with 11 bases between. The CDR3 protein is CASSSGQSGNTIYF. CDR3 in DNA: TGTGCCAGCAGTTCTGGACAGAGCGGAAACACCATATATTTT.

The chain employs TRBV5-6 and TRBJ1-5, with a weak D call TRBD1 (6 bases). Germline values: CDR1 SGHDT, CDR2 YYEEEE. The length of the CDR3 is 12 residues. V was pared by 5 bases and J by 9 bases, with 12 bases between. The CDR3 coding sequence is TGTGCCAGCAGTTCTCAGGGGACGCCCCAGCATTTT. Protein: CASSSQGTPQHF. The complete variable domain, with remaining parts taken from reference TRBV5-6 and TRBJ1-5, reads DAGVTQSPTHLIKTRGQQVTLRCSPKSGHDTVSWYQQALGQGPQFIFQYYEEEERQRGNFPDRFSGHQFPNYSSELNVNALLLGDSALYLCASSSQGTPQHFGDGTRLSIL.

This clone was seen only a few times. The rearrangement links TRBV5-5 to TRBJ1-4; perhaps TRBD1 as D (5 bases). Trimming pared 0 bases from V and 8 bases from J, leaving 8 bases between. The CDR3 has 13 amino acids. From germline, CDR1 is SGHKS and CDR2 YYEKEE (reference sequence). This CDR3 reads CASSLVGTEKLFF. CDR3 coding DNA: TGTGCCAGCAGCTTGGTCGGGACGGAAAAACTGTTTTTT.

This chain uses TRBV2 with TRBJ2-7; the D is unclear. The germline gives CDR1 SNHLY, CDR2 FYNNEI. The germline V and J ends were trimmed by 2 bases and 5 bases, with 13 bases remaining between them. The length of the CDR3 is 14 residues. CDR3 nucleotide sequence: TGTGCCAGCAGTGAATACCCGACGGGTGACGAGCAGTACTTC. Protein sequence: CASSEYPTGDEQYF.

The CDR3 DNA reads as TGTGCCAGCAGCTTCGGGACAGGGGTTGGCTACACCTTC. This encodes CASSFGTGVGYTF. The gene calls are TRBV7-9 and TRBJ1-2; 10 nucleotides line up with TRBD1. The CDR3 loop spans 13 amino acids. The ends lost 3 bases at V and 7 bases at J; junction bases unmatched: 2. The germline CDR1 and CDR2 sequences are SEHNR and FQNEAQ (reference sequence).

The V and J genes are TRBV18 and TRBJ2-5; D might be TRBD1 (5 bases). V was shortened by 2 bases and J by 2 bases, with 9 bases between the two germline ends. CDR3 length: 14 residues. Germline V gene data show CDR1 as KGHSH and CDR2 as LQKENI. CDR3 loop: CASSPRGQQETQYF. CDR3 coding DNA: TGTGCCAGCTCACCAAGGGGCCAGCAAGAGACCCAGTACTTC.

This chain connects TRBV5-6 to TRBJ1-2; no clear D. Germline loops: CDR1 SGHDT, CDR2 YYEEEE. There are 12 residues in the CDR3. Trimming removed 1 base from V and 1 base from J, with 2 bases in between. CDR3 in amino acids: CASSLLNYGYTF. The CDR3, as DNA: TGTGCCAGCAGCTTGCTTAACTATGGCTACACCTTC. Complete variable domain (other parts from reference TRBV5-6 and TRBJ1-2): DAGVTQSPTHLIKTRGQQVTLRCSPKSGHDTVSWYQQALGQGPQFIFQYYEEEERQRGNFPDRFSGHQFPNYSSELNVNALLLGDSALYLCASSLLNYGYTFGSGTRLTVV.

In its sample, this clone was seen a few times. This chain joins TRBV7-2 and TRBJ2-7; 16 bases map to TRBD2. Per the germline V gene, CDR1 is SGHTA and CDR2 is FQGNSA. The CDR3 is 16 residues long. The junction had 11 bases not matched to a gene; V was cut back by 6 bases and J by 9 bases. The CDR3: CASRQTGTSGGAAQYF. The CDR3 DNA sequence: TGTGCCAGCAGACAAACCGGGACTAGCGGGGGGGCCGCGCAGTACTTC.

The chain employs TRBV6-1 and TRBJ1-5; no clear D gene. Germline loops: CDR1 MNHNS, CDR2 SASEGT. V dropped 2 bases and J dropped 3 bases, with 5 bases sitting between them. CDR3 length: 13 residues. DNA for the CDR3: TGTGCCAGCAGTGAAAAAGTCAATCAGCCCCAGCATTTT. It encodes CASSEKVNQPQHF.

V is TRBV11-2 and J is TRBJ2-3; D possibly matches TRBD1 or TRBD2 (5 bases each). CDR1 is SGHAT, CDR2 FQNNGV, per germline. V dropped 5 bases and J dropped 0 bases, with 12 bases sitting between them. This CDR3 comprises 15 residues. CDR3 protein: CASSHIGASTDTQYF. DNA of the CDR3: TGTGCCAGCAGCCACATCGGGGCTAGCACAGATACGCAGTATTTT.

V and J are TRBV18 and TRBJ2-1; 8 positions match TRBD2. Unmatched junction bases numbered 19, after V lost 6 bases and J lost 0 bases. The CDR3 extends over 20 amino acids. Per the germline V gene, CDR1 is KGHSH and CDR2 is LQKENI. The CDR3 loop reads CASSETSGKSYLSSYNEQFF. CDR3 DNA: TGTGCCAGCTCGGAAACTAGCGGAAAATCATATCTCTCCTCCTACAATGAGCAGTTCTTC.

The chain carries TRBV9 and TRBJ2-1, with TRBD2 matching over 7 bases. In germline, CDR1 is SGDLS, CDR2 YYNGEE. With 3 bases clipped from V and 8 bases from J, the junction kept 11 bases outside the gene matches. The CDR3 length is 15 residues. In DNA form, the CDR3 reads TGTGCCAGCAGCGCGTCTAGCGGAAATAACCATGAGCAGTTCTTC. Its translation is CASSASSGNNHEQFF.

The chain links TRBV3-1 (or the pseudogene TRBV3-2) to TRBJ2-7; 10 nucleotides agree with TRBD2. Looked up from germline, CDR1 is LGHDT and CDR2 is YNNKEL (reference sequence). This CDR3 is built from 14 residues. V was clipped by 2 bases and J by 7 bases; unmatched bases: 5. The CDR3 bases are TGTGCCAGCAGCCAATCTAGCGGGAGCGGGGAGCAGTACTTC. It translates to CASSQSSGSGEQYF.

A word on this clone: The sample has other DNA sequences that encode this CDR3 too. The chain has TRBV9 and TRBJ1-1; D is uncertain. There are 14 residues in the CDR3. V lost 0 bases and J lost 0, with 6 bases in between. Germline V CDR1 and CDR2: SGDLS, YYNGEE. CDR3 nucleotides: TGTGCCAGCAGCGTAGCGGGTCTGAACACTGAAGCTTTCTTT. This encodes CASSVAGLNTEAFF.